Listed here is a single TCR beta chain. The repertoire was sequenced with immunoSEQ multiplex PCR; TCRdb's copy has only in-frame clones and lacks some. The repertoire holds around 150,000 clones, 70% to 85% seen once, with over 7.5% in the top ten. From germline, CDR1 is SEHNR and CDR2 FQNEAQ (reference sequence). There are 15 residues in the CDR3. V gave up 2 bases and J gave up 4 bases, with 14 bases separating them. The data derive from a study of blood T cell repertoires in COVID-19. Whole-study context: T cells, B-cell-depleted T cells, or PBMCs supplied cDNA or gDNA.

The rearrangement links TRBV7-9 to TRBJ1-2; D is unresolved. Source material: peripheral blood. This sequence was found in a woman of 80 years or more in a cohort sampled during active or convalescent COVID-19. CDR3 in DNA: TGTGCCAGCAGCTTACTTCTGACTCCTCCCTATGGCTACACCTTC. Residues: CASSLLLTPPYGYTF.